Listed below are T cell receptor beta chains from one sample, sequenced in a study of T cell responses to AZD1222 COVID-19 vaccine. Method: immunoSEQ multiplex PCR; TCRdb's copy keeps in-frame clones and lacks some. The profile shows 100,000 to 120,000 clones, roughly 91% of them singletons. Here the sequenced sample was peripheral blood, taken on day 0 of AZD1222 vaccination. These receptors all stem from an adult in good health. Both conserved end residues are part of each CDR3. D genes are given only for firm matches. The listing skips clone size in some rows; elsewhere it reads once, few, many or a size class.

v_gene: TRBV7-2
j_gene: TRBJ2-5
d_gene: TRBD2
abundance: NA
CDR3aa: CASSPQTLAGGSETQYF
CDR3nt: TGTGCCAGCAGCCCTCAGACCTTAGCGGGAGGGTCGGAGACCCAGTACTTC

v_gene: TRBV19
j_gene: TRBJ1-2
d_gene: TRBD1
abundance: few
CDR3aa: CASSIFPDRGRLNYGYTF
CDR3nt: TGTGCCAGTAGTATCTTCCCGGACAGGGGGCGGTTGAACTATGGCTACACCTTC

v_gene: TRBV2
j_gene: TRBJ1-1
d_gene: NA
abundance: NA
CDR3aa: CASSEYPEMNTEAFF
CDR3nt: TGTGCCAGCAGTGAATATCCGGAGATGAACACTGAAGCTTTCTTT

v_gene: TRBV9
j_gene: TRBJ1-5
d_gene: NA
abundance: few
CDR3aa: CASSVGADYQPQHF
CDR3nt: TGTGCCAGCAGCGTAGGGGCAGATTATCAGCCCCAGCATTTT

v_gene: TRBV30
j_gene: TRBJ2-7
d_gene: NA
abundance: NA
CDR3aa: CAWSPQGYEQYF
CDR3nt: TGTGCCTGGAGTCCGCAGGGCTACGAGCAGTACTTC

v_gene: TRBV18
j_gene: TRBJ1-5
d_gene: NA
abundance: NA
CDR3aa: CASSKTADSNQPQHF
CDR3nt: TGTGCCAGCTCAAAGACGGCGGATAGCAATCAGCCCCAGCATTTT

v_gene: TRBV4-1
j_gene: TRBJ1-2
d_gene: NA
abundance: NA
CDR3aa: CASSQATGTAYGYTF
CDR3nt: TGCGCCAGCAGCCAGGCTACTGGGACGGCCTATGGCTACACCTTC

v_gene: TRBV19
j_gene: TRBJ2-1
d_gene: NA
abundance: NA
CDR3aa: CASRWEAGKYNEQFF
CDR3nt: TGTGCCAGTAGATGGGAGGCGGGTAAGTACAATGAGCAGTTCTTC

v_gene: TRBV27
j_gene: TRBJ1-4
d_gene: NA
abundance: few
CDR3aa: CASSVTRGPNEKLFF
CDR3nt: TGTGCCAGCAGTGTCACCCGCGGACCCAATGAAAAACTGTTTTTT

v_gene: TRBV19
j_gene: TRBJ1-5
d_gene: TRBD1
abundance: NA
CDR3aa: CAIGRTGGTNQPQHF
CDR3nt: TGTGCCATAGGGAGGACAGGGGGGACGAATCAGCCCCAGCATTTT

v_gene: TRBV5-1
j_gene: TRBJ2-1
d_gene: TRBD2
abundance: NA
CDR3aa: CASSLYLTSGIDNEQFF
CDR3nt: TGCGCCAGCAGCTTATACCTGACTAGCGGGATAGACAATGAGCAGTTCTTC

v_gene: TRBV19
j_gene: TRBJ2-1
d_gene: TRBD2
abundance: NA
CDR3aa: CASSRVAGGSEQFF
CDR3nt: TGTGCCAGTAGTAGGGTAGCGGGAGGATCTGAGCAGTTCTTC

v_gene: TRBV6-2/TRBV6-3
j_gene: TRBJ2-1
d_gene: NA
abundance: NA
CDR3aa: CASSMGTVPFF
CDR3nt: TGTGCCAGCAGTATGGGGACTGTACCGTTCTTC

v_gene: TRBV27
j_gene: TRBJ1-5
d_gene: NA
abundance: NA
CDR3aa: CASSLSSGGVQPQHF
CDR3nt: TGTGCCAGCAGTTTATCCTCGGGGGGGGTCCAGCCCCAGCATTTT

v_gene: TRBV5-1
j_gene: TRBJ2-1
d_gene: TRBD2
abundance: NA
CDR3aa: CASRGTSGPYNEQFF
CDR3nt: TGCGCCAGCAGGGGGACTAGCGGGCCCTACAATGAGCAGTTCTTC

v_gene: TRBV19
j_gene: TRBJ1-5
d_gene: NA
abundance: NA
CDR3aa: CASRFRGANQPQHF
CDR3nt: TGTGCCAGTAGATTCAGGGGCGCCAATCAGCCCCAGCATTTT

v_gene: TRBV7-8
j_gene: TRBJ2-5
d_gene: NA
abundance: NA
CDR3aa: CASSKRALGETQYF
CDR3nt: TGTGCCAGCAGCAAGAGGGCTCTCGGAGAGACCCAGTACTTC

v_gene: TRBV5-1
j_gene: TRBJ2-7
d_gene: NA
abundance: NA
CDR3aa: CASSLAGGRNEQYF
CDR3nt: TGCGCCAGCAGCTTGGCAGGCGGGCGAAACGAGCAGTACTTC

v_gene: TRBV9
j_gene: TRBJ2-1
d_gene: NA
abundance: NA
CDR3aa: CASSVGHRAANEQFF
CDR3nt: TGTGCCAGCAGCGTAGGGCACAGAGCGGCCAATGAGCAGTTCTTC

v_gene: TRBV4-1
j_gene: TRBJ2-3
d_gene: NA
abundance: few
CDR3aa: CASSQGPLDTQYF
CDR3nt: TGCGCCAGCAGCCAAGGTCCATTAGATACGCAGTATTTT

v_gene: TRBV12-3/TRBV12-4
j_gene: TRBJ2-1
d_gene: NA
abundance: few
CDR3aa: CASSKTDLNEQFF
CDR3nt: TGTGCCAGCAGCAAGACCGACCTCAATGAGCAGTTCTTC

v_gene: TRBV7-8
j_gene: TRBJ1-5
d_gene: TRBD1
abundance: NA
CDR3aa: CASSSGGVWPQHF
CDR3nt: TGTGCCAGCAGCTCAGGGGGTGTCTGGCCCCAGCATTTT

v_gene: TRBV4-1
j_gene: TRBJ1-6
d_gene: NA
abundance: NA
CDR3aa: CASSQDRRTNSPLHF
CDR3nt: TGCGCCAGCAGCCAAGACCGACGGACGAATTCACCCCTCCACTTT

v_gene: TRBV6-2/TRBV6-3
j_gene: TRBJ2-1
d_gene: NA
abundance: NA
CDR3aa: CASSYSGRNNEQFF
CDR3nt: TGTGCCAGCAGTTACTCTGGTAGAAACAATGAGCAGTTCTTC

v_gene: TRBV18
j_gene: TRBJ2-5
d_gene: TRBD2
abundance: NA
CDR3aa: CASSPELAGGQETQYF
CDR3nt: TGTGCCAGCTCACCAGAACTAGCGGGAGGACAAGAGACCCAGTACTTC

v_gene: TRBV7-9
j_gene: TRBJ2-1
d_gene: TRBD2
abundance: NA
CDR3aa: CASSLQQTSGRNEQFF
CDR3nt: TGTGCCAGCAGCTTACAACAGACTAGCGGGAGAAATGAGCAGTTCTTC

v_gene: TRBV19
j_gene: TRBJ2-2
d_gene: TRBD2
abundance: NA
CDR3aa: CASSRGLAGGRTGELFF
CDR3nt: TGTGCCAGTAGTAGGGGACTAGCGGGAGGGAGGACCGGGGAGCTGTTTTTT

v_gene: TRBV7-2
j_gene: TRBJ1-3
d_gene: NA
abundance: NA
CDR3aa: CASSLDGSSGNTIYF
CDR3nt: TGTGCCAGCAGCTTGGATGGATCCTCTGGAAACACCATATATTTT

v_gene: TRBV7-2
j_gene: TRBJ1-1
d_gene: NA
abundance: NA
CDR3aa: CASSHLIGREAFF
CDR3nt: TGTGCCAGCAGCCACTTAATTGGTAGGGAAGCTTTCTTT

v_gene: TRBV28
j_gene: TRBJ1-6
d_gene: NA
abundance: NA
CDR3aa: CASSFLRGNSPLHF
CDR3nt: TGTGCCAGCAGTTTTTTGAGGGGGAATTCACCCCTCCACTTT

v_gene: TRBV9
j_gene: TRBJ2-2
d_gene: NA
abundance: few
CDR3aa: CASSVGGTYTGELFF
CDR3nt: TGTGCCAGCAGCGTGGGCGGGACCTACACCGGGGAGCTGTTTTTT

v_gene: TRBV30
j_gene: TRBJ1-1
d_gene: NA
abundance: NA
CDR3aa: CAWTQGRGYTEAFF
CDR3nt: TGTGCCTGGACGCAGGGGAGGGGGTACACTGAAGCTTTCTTT

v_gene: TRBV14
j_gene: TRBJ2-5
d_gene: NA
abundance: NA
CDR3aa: CASSQPGPFRETQYF
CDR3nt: TGTGCCAGCAGCCAACCGGGGCCTTTCAGAGAGACCCAGTACTTC

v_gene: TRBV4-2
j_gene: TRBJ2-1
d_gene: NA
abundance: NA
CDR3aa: CASSQVGRDKPFF
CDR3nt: TGTGCCAGCAGCCAAGTGGGGAGAGATAAGCCGTTCTTC

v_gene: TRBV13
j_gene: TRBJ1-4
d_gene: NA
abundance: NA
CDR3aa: CASSSSRGAGEKLFF
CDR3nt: TGTGCCAGCAGCAGTAGTCGGGGGGCCGGTGAAAAACTGTTTTTT

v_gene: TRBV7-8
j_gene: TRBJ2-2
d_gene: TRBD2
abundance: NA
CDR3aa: CASSSRASGHSNTGELFF
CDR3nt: TGTGCCAGCAGCTCTCGGGCTAGCGGCCACTCGAACACCGGGGAGCTGTTTTTT

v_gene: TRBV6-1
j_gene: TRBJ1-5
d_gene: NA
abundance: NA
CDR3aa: CASSELGGQPQHF
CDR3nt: TGTGCCAGCAGTGAACTGGGGGGACAGCCCCAGCATTTT

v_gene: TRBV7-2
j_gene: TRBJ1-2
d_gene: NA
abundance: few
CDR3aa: CATSPQRGKGYTF
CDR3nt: TGTGCCACCTCCCCCCAGCGAGGGAAAGGCTACACCTTC

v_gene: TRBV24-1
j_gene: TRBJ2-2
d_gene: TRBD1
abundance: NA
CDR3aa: CATGQGSTGELFF
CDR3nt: TGTGCCACCGGACAGGGATCCACCGGGGAGCTGTTTTTT

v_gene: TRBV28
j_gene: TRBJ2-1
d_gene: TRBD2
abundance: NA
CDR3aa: CASSSQAGGPYNEQFF
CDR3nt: TGTGCCAGCAGCTCTCAAGCGGGAGGGCCCTACAATGAGCAGTTCTTC

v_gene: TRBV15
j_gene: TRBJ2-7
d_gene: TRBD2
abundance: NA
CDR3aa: CATSRGTSNEQYF
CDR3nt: TGTGCCACCAGCAGAGGGACTAGCAACGAGCAGTACTTC

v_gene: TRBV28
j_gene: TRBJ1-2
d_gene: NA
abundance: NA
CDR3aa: CASSPQGSNYGYTF
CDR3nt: TGTGCCAGCAGCCCCCAGGGGAGTAACTATGGCTACACCTTC

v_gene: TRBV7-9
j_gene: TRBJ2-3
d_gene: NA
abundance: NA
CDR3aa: CASSLAIVRDRDPTDTQYF
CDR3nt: TGTGCCAGCAGCTTAGCTATTGTCCGGGACCGAGACCCAACAGATACGCAGTATTTT

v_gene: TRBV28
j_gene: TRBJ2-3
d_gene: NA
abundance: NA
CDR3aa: CASSPPGSLDTQYF
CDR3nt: TGTGCCAGCAGTCCCCCTGGCTCCTTAGATACGCAGTATTTT

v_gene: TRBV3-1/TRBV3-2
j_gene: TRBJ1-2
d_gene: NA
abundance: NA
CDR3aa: CASSQALGLSGYTF
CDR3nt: TGTGCCAGCAGCCAAGCCCTGGGCCTCAGCGGCTACACCTTC